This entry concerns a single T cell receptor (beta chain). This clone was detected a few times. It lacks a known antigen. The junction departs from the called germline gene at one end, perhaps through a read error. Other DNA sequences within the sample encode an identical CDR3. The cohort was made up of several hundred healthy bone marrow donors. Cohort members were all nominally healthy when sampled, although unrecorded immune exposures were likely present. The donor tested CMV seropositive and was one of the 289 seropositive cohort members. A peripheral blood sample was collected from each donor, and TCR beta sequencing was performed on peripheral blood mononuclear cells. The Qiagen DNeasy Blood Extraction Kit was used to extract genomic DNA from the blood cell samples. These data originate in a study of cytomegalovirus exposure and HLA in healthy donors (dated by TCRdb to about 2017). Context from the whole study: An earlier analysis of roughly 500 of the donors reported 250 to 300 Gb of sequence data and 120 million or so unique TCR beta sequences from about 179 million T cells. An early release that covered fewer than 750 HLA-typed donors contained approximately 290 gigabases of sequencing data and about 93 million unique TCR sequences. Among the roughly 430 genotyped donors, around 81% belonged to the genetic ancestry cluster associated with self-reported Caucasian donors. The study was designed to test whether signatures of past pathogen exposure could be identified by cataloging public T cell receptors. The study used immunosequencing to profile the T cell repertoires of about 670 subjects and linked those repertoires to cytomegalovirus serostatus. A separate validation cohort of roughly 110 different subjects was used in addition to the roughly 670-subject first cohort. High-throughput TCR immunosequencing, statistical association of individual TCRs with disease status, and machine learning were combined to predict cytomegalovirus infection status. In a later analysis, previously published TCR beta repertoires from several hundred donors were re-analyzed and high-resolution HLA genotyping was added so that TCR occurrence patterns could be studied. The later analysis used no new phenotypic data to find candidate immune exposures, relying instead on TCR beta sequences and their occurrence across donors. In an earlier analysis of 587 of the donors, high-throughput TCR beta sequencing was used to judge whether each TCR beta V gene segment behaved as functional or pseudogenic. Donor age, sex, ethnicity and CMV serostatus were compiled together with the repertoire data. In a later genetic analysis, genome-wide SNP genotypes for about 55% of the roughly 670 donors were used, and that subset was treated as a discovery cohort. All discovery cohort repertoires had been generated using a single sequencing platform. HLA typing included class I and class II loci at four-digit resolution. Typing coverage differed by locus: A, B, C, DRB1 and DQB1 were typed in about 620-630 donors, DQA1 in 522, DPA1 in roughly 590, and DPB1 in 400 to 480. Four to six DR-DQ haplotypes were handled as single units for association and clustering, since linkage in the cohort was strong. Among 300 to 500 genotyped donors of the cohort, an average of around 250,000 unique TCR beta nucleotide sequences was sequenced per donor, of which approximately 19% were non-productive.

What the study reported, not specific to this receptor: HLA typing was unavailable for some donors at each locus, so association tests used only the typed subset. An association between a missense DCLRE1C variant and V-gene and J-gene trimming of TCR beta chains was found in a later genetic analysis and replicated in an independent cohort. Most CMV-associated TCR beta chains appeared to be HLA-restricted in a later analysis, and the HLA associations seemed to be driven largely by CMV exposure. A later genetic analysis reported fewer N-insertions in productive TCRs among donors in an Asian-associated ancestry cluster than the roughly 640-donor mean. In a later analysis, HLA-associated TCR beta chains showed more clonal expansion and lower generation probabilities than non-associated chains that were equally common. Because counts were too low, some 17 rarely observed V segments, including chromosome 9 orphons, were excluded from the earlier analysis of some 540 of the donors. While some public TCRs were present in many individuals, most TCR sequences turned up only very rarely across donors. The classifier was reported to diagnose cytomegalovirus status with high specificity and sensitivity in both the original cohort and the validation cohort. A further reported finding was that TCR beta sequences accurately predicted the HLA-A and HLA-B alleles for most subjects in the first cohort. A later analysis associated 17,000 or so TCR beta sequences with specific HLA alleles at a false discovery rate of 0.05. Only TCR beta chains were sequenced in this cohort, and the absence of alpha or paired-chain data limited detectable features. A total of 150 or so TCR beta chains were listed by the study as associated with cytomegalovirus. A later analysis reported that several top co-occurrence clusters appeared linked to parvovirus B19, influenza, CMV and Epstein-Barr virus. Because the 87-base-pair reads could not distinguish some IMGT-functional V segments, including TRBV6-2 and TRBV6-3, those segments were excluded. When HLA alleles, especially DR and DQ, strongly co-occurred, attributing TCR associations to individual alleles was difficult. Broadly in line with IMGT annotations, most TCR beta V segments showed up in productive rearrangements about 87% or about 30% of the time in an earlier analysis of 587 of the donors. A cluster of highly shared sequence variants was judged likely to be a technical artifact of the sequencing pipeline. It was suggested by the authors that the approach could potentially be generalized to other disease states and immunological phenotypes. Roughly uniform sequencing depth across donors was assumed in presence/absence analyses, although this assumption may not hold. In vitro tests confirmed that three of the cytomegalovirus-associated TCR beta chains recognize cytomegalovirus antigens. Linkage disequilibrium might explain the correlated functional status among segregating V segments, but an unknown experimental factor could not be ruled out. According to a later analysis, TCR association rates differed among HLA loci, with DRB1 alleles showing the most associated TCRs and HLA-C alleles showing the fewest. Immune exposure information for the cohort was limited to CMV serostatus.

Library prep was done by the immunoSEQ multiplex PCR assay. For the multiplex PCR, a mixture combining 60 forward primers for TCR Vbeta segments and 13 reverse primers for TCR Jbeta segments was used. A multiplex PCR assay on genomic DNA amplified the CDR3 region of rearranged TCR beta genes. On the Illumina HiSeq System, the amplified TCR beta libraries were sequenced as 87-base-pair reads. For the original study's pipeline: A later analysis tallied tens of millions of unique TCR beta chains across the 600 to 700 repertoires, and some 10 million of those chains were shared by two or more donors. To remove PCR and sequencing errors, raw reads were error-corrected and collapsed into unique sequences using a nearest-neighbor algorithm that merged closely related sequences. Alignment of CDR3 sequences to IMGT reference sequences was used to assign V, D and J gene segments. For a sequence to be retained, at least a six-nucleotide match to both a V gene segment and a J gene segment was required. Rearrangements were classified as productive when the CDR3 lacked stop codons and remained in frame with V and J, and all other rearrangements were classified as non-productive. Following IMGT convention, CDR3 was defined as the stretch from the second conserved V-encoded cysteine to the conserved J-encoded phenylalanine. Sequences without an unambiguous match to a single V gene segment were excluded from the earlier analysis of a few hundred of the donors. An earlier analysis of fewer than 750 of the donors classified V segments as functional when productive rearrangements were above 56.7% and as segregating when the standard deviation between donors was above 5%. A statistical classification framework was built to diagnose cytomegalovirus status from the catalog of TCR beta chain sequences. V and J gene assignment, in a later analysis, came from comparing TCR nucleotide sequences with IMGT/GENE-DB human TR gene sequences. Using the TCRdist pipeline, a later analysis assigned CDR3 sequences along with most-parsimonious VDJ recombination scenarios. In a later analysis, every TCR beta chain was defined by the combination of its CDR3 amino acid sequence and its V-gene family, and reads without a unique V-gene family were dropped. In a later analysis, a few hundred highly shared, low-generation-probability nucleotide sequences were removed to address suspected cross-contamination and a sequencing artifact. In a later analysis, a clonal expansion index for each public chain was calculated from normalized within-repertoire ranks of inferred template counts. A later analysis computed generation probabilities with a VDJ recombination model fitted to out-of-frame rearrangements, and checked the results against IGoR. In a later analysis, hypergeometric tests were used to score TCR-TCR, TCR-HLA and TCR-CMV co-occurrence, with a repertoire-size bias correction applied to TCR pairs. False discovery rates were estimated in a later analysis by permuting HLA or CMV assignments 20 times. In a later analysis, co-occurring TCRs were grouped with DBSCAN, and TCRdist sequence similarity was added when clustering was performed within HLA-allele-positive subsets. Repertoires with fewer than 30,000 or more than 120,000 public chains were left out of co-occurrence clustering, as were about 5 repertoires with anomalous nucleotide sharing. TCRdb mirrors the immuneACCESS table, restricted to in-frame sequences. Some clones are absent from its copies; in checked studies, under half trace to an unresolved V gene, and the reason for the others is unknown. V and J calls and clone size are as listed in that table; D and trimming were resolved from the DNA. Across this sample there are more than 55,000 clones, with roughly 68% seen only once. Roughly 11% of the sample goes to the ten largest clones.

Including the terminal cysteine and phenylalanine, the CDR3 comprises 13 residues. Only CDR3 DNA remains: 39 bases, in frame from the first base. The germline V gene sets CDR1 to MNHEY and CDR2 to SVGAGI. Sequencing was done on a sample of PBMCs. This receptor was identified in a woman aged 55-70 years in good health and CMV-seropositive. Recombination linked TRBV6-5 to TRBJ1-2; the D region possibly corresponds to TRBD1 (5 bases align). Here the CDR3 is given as CASSYVGPHGYTF. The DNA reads TGTGCCAGCAGTTACGTGGGGCCCCATGGCTACACTTTC.